A selection of T cell receptor beta chains follows, all from one sample in a study of vaccination effects on CD4 cells after COVID-19. Assay: immunoSEQ multiplex PCR; the TCRdb copy retains only in-frame clones and omits some. This table has 50,000 to 80,000 clones, 70% to 85% appearing once. These receptors lack a known antigen. Sequencing used CD4+ T cells from PBMCs cultured without peptide, obtained after COVID-19 vaccination. These receptors came from a human donor who received a COVID-19 vaccine. Each CDR3 is given with its conserved first and last residue. The D gene is left open where the match is weak. For some rows the clone size is stated as once, few or many, or as a class when expanded; others skip it.

v_gene	d_gene	j_gene	abundance	CDR3nt	CDR3aa
TRBV24-1	NA	TRBJ2-1	NA	TGTGCCACCAGTGACGACACACAGGGGGGGCGCTTACATGAGCAGTTCTTC	CATSDDTQGGRLHEQFF
TRBV6-2/TRBV6-3	NA	TRBJ2-5	NA	TGTGCCAGCAGCCCTGACATCGGGGGAAAAAACACACAAGAGACCCAGTACTTC	CASSPDIGGKNTQETQYF
TRBV2	NA	TRBJ2-5	few	TGTGCCAGCAGTGTAGGGGGTGTGGAGACCCAGTACTTC	CASSVGGVETQYF
TRBV10-3	NA	TRBJ2-3	few	TGTGCCATCAGGAACCCAATGAGCACAGATACGCAGTATTTT	CAIRNPMSTDTQYF
TRBV19	NA	TRBJ2-5	NA	TGTGCCAGTAGTGGTACTAGCTCGGGCCAAGAGACCCAGTACTTC	CASSGTSSGQETQYF
TRBV18	TRBD1	TRBJ1-1	NA	TGTGCCAGCTCACTAGGACAGGGGACTGAAGCTTTCTTT	CASSLGQGTEAFF
TRBV6-6	NA	TRBJ2-3	NA	TGTGCCAGCAGTCGGGACAGCACAGATACGCAGTATTTT	CASSRDSTDTQYF
TRBV20-1	NA	TRBJ1-1	NA	TGCAGTGCCAGAGGTTCGGGCGGAGCTTTCTTT	CSARGSGGAFF
TRBV6-2/TRBV6-3	TRBD1	TRBJ1-2	NA	TGTGCCAGCAGCCTTGCCGGGACAGGGAACCGACATGGCTACACCTTC	CASSLAGTGNRHGYTF
TRBV5-1	NA	TRBJ1-2	few	TGCGCCAGCAGCTTGGCAGGTTTTTTTGGCTACACCTTC	CASSLAGFFGYTF
TRBV5-1	NA	TRBJ1-2	NA	TGCGCCAGCAGCCTCTACAGGCCCGCTAACTATGGCTACACCTTC	CASSLYRPANYGYTF
TRBV4-1	NA	TRBJ1-5	NA	TGCGCCAGCAGCCCTAACCGGGACGGATTGAATCAGCCCCAGCATTTT	CASSPNRDGLNQPQHF
TRBV3-1/TRBV3-2	NA	TRBJ1-4	NA	TGTGCCAGCAGCCAAGATCCTGTAAATGAAAAACTGTTTTTT	CASSQDPVNEKLFF
TRBV7-3	NA	TRBJ2-2	NA	TGTGCCAGCAGCTTAATGGCCACAACGAACACCGGGGAGCTGTTTTTT	CASSLMATTNTGELFF